The rows below give T cell receptor beta chains drawn from one sample of a study of tumor-infiltrating lymphocytes in glioblastoma multiforme. TCRdb redid the calling of the multiplex PCR reads with MiXCR, one entry per CDR3 protein. The data hold approximately 13,000 distinct CDR3 sequences, with roughly 68% observed a single time. The sequencing input was brain tumor tissue. The receptor source for this set is a male donor with glioblastoma. The CDR3 runs from the conserved cysteine through the conserved F or W. Fields, in order: D gene, CDR3 length, clone size, J gene, V gene, CDR3 protein, CDR3 DNA. The D gene is left open where the match is weak. Clone size is not always given. Where it is, it says once, few, many or a class for expanded clones.

>-|15|many|TRBJ2-3|TRBV28
CASSSRTPGADTQYF
TGTGCCAGCAGTTCAAGGACACCGGGAGCAGATACGCAGTATTTT
>-|15|few|TRBJ2-5|TRBV12-3/TRBV12-4
CASTFVGLEEETQYF
TGTGCCAGCACCTTTGTGGGACTCGAGGAAGAGACCCAGTACTTC
>-|16|-|TRBJ2-6|TRBV6-2/TRBV6-3
CASSRDGAGGANVLTF
TGTGCCAGCAGCCGGGACGGGGCTGGTGGGGCCAACGTCCTGACTTTC
>-|16|few|TRBJ2-3|TRBV28
CASSRNRGPSTDTQYF
TGTGCCAGCAGTCGAAACCGGGGCCCTAGCACAGATACGCAGTATTTT
>-|11|few|TRBJ2-7|TRBV20-1
CSAGQTGKQYF
TGCAGTGCTGGTCAAACAGGGAAGCAGTACTTC
>TRBD2|16|-|TRBJ2-1|TRBV13
CASSTRLAERHNQQFF
TGTGCTAGCAGCACCCGACTAGCGGAGCGTCACAATCAGCAGTTCTTC
>-|14|-|TRBJ1-1|TRBV2
CASSERLGGTEAFF
TGTGCCAGCAGTGAAAGGCTGGGAGGGACTGAAGCTTTCTTT
>TRBD1|15|few|TRBJ2-3|TRBV11-2
CASRWKGQRPDTQYF
TGTGCCAGCAGGTGGAAGGGACAGCGACCAGATACGCAGTATTTT
>TRBD2|15|-|TRBJ2-3|TRBV5-4
CATSLSGSSGDTQYF
TGTGCCACCAGCTTAAGCGGGAGTAGTGGCGATACTCAGTATTTT
>-|15|-|TRBJ2-7|TRBV5-6
CASSLGVTMAYEQYF
TGTGCCAGCAGCTTGGGAGTCACTATGGCCTATGAGCAGTACTTC
>-|13|medium-sized|TRBJ2-3|TRBV5-6
CASSLVAADTQYF
TGTGCCAGCAGCTTGGTCGCGGCAGACACGCAGTATTTT
>TRBD2|15|-|TRBJ2-3|TRBV12-3/TRBV12-4
CASSVLAGGSGTQYF
TGTGCCAGCAGCGTACTAGCGGGAGGCTCAGGTACCCAGTATTTT
>-|15|once|TRBJ2-7|TRBV4-1
CASSRYSGRIYEQYF
TGCGCCAGCAGCCGCTACAGTGGAAGGATCTACGAGCAGTACTTC
>TRBD2|15|large|TRBJ2-7|TRBV11-2
CASSPRLAGFYEQYF
TGTGCCAGCAGCCCCCGACTAGCGGGATTCTACGAGCAGTACTTC
>TRBD1|16|-|TRBJ2-1|TRBV5-1
CASSLVGTGGDHEQFF
TGCGCCAGCAGCTTAGTCGGGACAGGGGGCGACCATGAGCAGTTCTTC
>-|11|-|TRBJ2-5|TRBV12-3/TRBV12-4
CASRGTGAQYF
TGTGCCAGCAGGGGCACGGGGGCCCAGTACTTC
>-|13|large|TRBJ2-2|TRBV11-2
CASSRVVGGELFF
TGTGCCAGCAGTCGCGTGGTGGGCGGGGAGCTGTTTTTT
>-|14|once|TRBJ2-1|TRBV20-1
CSARDGAGMYEKFF
TGCAGTGCTAGAGATGGGGCAGGGATGTATGAGAAGTTCTTC
>-|14|-|TRBJ1-2|TRBV19
CASIPRGPVGGYTF
TGTGCCAGTATTCCCCGAGGCCCGGTGGGTGGCTACACCTTC
>TRBD2|16|-|TRBJ2-3|TRBV7-9
CASSFERESVTDTQYF
TGTGCCAGCAGCTTTGAGCGGGAGTCTGTAACAGATACGCAGTATTTT
>-|15|-|TRBJ1-1|TRBV4-1
CASRLTSLSNTEAFF
TGCGCCAGCAGACTAACATCACTAAGTAACACCGAAGCTTTCTTT
>TRBD2|15|many|TRBJ2-1|TRBV6-4
CASSPTSGIRNEQFF
TGTGCCAGCAGCCCGACTAGCGGGATTAGGAATGAGCAGTTCTTC